The next 22 T cell receptor beta chains were all read from a single sample in a study of Ad26.COV2.S vaccination and SARS-CoV-2 variants. The assay was immunoSEQ multiplex PCR, and TCRdb's table has in-frame clones only and misses some. Among more than 300,000 clones listed, roughly 89% were seen once. Stated treatment: about 20 received Ad26.COV2.S at low or high dose, single or two shots; 5 received placebo; per-sample allocation not given. On day 63 after the first injection, vaccine and placebo recipients gave samples. Sample: peripheral blood, taken in a trial of Ad26.COV2.S vaccine versus placebo. The receptors shown here come from a person aged 18-60 years who received the Ad26.COV2.S COVID-19 vaccine or a placebo.

The rearrangement links TRBV10-1 to TRBJ1-3; D gene ambiguous. This CDR3 is 14 amino acids long. Germline values: CDR1 WNHNN, CDR2 SYGVQD (reference sequence). V was cut by 2 bases and J by 1 base, with 6 bases left in between. The DNA for the CDR3 is TGCGCCAGCAGTGAGATCTCTTCTGGAAACACCATATATTTT. It translates to CASSEISSGNTIYF.

The chain has TRBV28 and TRBJ1-4; D might be TRBD1 (6 bases). V was trimmed by 6 bases and J by 3 bases, leaving 14 bases between them. The CDR3 runs 15 residues. From germline, CDR1 is MDHEN and CDR2 SYDVKM. CDR3 coding DNA: TGTGCCAGCAGGATACAGGGATCGTCTAATGAAAAACTGTTTTTT. As protein: CASRIQGSSNEKLFF.

The V gene is TRBV6-6, the J gene TRBJ2-5, with TRBD2 matching over 7 bases. The germline V gene has CDR1 MNHNY and CDR2 SVGAGI (reference sequence). The CDR3 sequence is 13 residues long. The V segment lost 10 bases and the J segment 10 bases; nucleotides outside the gene matches: 15. Here the CDR3 reads CATTPGSGGDQYF. CDR3 DNA sequence: TGTGCCACCACTCCGGGGTCGGGGGGAGACCAGTACTTC.

The CDR3 bases are TGTGCCACCAGTGACACCAGGGGTGGCGATGAGCAGTTCTTC. Amino acid sequence: CATSDTRGGDEQFF. The rearrangement joins TRBV24-1 to TRBJ2-1, with D perhaps matching TRBD1 (6 bases). Trimming took 4 bases from V and 8 from J, leaving 14 bases between them. Germline CDR1 KGHDR, CDR2 SFDVKD. The CDR3 runs to 14 residues.

The genes are TRBV5-1 and TRBJ2-5; D ambiguous. V lost 0 bases to trimming and J lost 9 bases, with 12 bases between them. Germline CDR1 is SGHRS and CDR2 is YFSETQ. The CDR3 length is 13 residues. The chain's CDR3 is CASSLGRPGAQYF. CDR3 bases: TGCGCCAGCAGCTTGGGGCGGCCTGGGGCCCAGTACTTC.

The chain has TRBV4-1 and TRBJ2-5, with D hard to call. This CDR3 has 14 residues. Trimming took off 1 base at V and 9 bases at J, with 15 bases between the two ends. CDR1 is MGHRA and CDR2 is YSYEKL in the germline V gene. CDR3 coding DNA: TGCGCCAGCAGCCAAGGCAGGACGGTTGAGTCCCAGTACTTC. Residues: CASSQGRTVESQYF.

V is TRBV11-2 and J is TRBJ2-7, with 9 bases that match TRBD1. J gave up 4 bases and V 5 bases, and 9 bases lay outside the gene matches. Germline values: CDR1 SGHAT, CDR2 FQNNGV. The CDR3 consists of 15 residues. The CDR3 region has the DNA TGTGCCAGCAGCGCCCGGACAGGGGCCACATACGAGCAGTACTTC. It encodes CASSARTGATYEQYF.

Comments on this clone: The junction and the germline gene differ at one end; a read error may be behind it. V and J are TRBV7-7 and TRBJ2-1, with D possibly matching TRBD1 (5 bases). The CDR3 is made up of 13 amino acids. The germline V gene encodes CDR1 SSHAT and CDR2 FNYEAQ (reference sequence). CDR3 residues: CASSLAPGNEQFF. CDR3 bases: TGTGCTAGCAGCTTAGCTCCAGGGAATGAGCAGTTCTTC.

This clone is a singleton in its sample. The chain couples TRBV3-1 (or the pseudogene TRBV3-2) to TRBJ2-5; 8 nucleotides match TRBD2. The CDR3 totals 13 residues. Losses at the gene ends were 10 bases for V and 4 bases for J; bases not matched to a gene: 8. The germline CDR1 and CDR2 sequences are LGHDT and YNNKEL (reference sequence). The CDR3 DNA is TGTGCCACCACGGGACTAGTCCCAGAGACCCAGTACTTC. It yields the protein CATTGLVPETQYF.

The chain employs TRBV9 and TRBJ2-3, with 13 positions matching TRBD2. In germline, CDR1 is SGDLS, CDR2 YYNGEE. The CDR3 has 16 amino acids. V shed 4 bases and J 5 bases; nucleotides not matched to a gene: 7. The CDR3: CASSPGLAGVEDTQYF. DNA for the CDR3: TGTGCCAGCAGCCCAGGACTAGCGGGAGTTGAAGATACGCAGTATTTT.

This clone was counted a single time. V and J are TRBV27 and TRBJ2-7; 8 nucleotides match TRBD2. The CDR3 is made up of 13 amino acids. CDR1 is MNHEY and CDR2 is SMNVEV in the germline V gene (reference sequence). J gave up 6 bases and V 7 bases, and 8 bases lay outside the gene matches. The CDR3 DNA sequence: TGTGCCAGCAAAGGACTAGCTGCCGTCGAGCAGTACTTC. Translating gives CASKGLAAVEQYF.

The chain links TRBV7-9 to TRBJ1-2; 10 nucleotides match TRBD1. Germline-derived CDR1 and CDR2 are SEHNR and FQNEAQ (reference sequence). With 5 bases clipped from V and 4 bases from J, the junction kept 4 bases outside the gene matches. This CDR3 contains 14 residues. The CDR3 DNA sequence: TGTGCCAGCAGCCCCCGGACAGGGGGCTATGGCTACACCTTC. This translates into CASSPRTGGYGYTF. Supplemented by reference TRBV7-9 and TRBJ1-2, the full variable domain reads DTGVSQNPRHKITKRGQNVTFRCDPISEHNRLYWYRQTLGQGPEFLTYFQNEAQLEKSRLLSDRFSAERPKGSFSTLEIQRTEQGDSAMYLCASSPRTGGYGYTFGSGTRLTVV.

The rearrangement uses TRBV10-3 and TRBJ1-1; D gene unclear. CDR1 ENHRY and CDR2 SYGVKD come from the germline V gene. This CDR3 region has 15 residues. V lost 2 bases and J 3 bases, leaving 13 bases between the germline ends. The DNA for the CDR3 is TGTGCCATCAGTGAGCCCGGGCGTACGGACACTGAAGCTTTCTTT. Encoded protein: CAISEPGRTDTEAFF.

The genes are TRBV28 and TRBJ1-5, with D maybe TRBD1 (5 bases). Trimming stripped 3 bases from V and 5 bases from J, with 11 bases between. The CDR3 extends over 14 amino acids. Germline values: CDR1 MDHEN, CDR2 SYDVKM. The CDR3, as DNA: TGTGCCAGCAGTTTTGGGGGGATCGATCAGCCCCAGCATTTT. As protein: CASSFGGIDQPQHF.

This clone has just a few counts. The J gene is TRBJ1-3, the V gene TRBV5-1; TRBD1 agrees at 7 bases. Germline V CDR1 and CDR2: SGHRS, YFSETQ. The ends lost 5 bases at V and 4 bases at J; junction bases unmatched: 6. CDR3 size: 14 residues. Here the CDR3 DNA reads TGCGCCAGCAGAACAGGGGCATCAGGAAACACCATATATTTT. Translation gives CASRTGASGNTIYF. Full variable domain (rest looked up from reference TRBV5-1 and TRBJ1-3): KAGVTQTPRYLIKTRGQQVTLSCSPISGHRSVSWYQQTPGQGLQFLFEYFSETQRNKGNFPGRFSGRQFSNSRSEMNVSTLELGDSALYLCASRTGASGNTIYFGEGSWLTVV.

This sequence joins TRBV2 and TRBJ2-5; D might be TRBD1 (6 bases). Germline-derived CDR1 and CDR2 are SNHLY and FYNNEI. V was pared by 2 bases and J by 2 bases, with 9 bases between. The CDR3 is 14 residues long. CDR3 protein: CASSEPGAQETQYF. CDR3 coding DNA: TGTGCCAGCAGTGAACCAGGGGCACAAGAGACCCAGTACTTC.

This clone is a singleton in its sample. In the same sample, other DNA sequences code for this CDR3. The rearrangement links TRBV29-1 to TRBJ1-4; D is perhaps TRBD1 (5 bases). With 6 bases removed from V and 6 bases from J, the gap between germline ends came to 14 bases. The CDR3 contains 13 residues. Germline CDR1 and CDR2: SQVTM and ANQGSEA. CDR3 in DNA: TGCAGCGTCTCGACGGGGCGAGATGAAAAACTGTTTTTT. It encodes CSVSTGRDEKLFF. Full variable domain (missing parts from reference TRBV29-1 and TRBJ1-4): SAVISQKPSRDICQRGTSLTIQCQVDSQVTMMFWYRQQPGQSLTLIATANQGSEATYESGFVIDKFPISRPNLTFSTLTVSNMSPEDSSIYLCSVSTGRDEKLFFGSGTQLSVL.

The V and J genes are TRBV20-1 and TRBJ2-1, with 15 positions matching TRBD2. The V gene's germline CDR1 is DFQATT and CDR2 SNEGSKA (reference sequence). This CDR3 region has 17 residues. V lost 3 bases to trimming and J lost 4 bases; unmatched junction nucleotides: 7. CDR3 residues: CSASSGLAGGIYNEQFF. The DNA for the CDR3 is TGCAGTGCTAGTTCAGGACTAGCGGGAGGGATATACAATGAGCAGTTCTTC.

V usage is TRBV7-9 and J usage is TRBJ1-3, with 8 positions matching TRBD1. The germline V gene has CDR1 SEHNR and CDR2 FQNEAQ (reference sequence). The CDR3 runs 17 residues. With V trimmed by 5 bases and J by 0 bases, 9 bases remained unmatched. In DNA form, the CDR3 reads TGTGCCAGCAGCCCTAGGACAGGGCGAAGCTCTGGAAACACCATATATTTT. Encoded protein: CASSPRTGRSSGNTIYF.

The V and J genes are TRBV5-1 and TRBJ2-5; a weak D match, TRBD2 (5 bases). Germline CDR1 is SGHRS and CDR2 is YFSETQ. V dropped 4 bases and J dropped 2 bases, with 15 bases sitting between them. CDR3 length: 15 amino acids. The chain's CDR3 is CASSPGWTLQETQYF. In nucleotides, the CDR3 is TGCGCCAGCAGCCCCGGATGGACTCTACAAGAGACCCAGTACTTC. The whole variable domain, remainder taken from reference TRBV5-1 and TRBJ2-5, is KAGVTQTPRYLIKTRGQQVTLSCSPISGHRSVSWYQQTPGQGLQFLFEYFSETQRNKGNFPGRFSGRQFSNSRSEMNVSTLELGDSALYLCASSPGWTLQETQYFGPGTRLLVL.

The chain uses TRBV19 and TRBJ1-5; no reliable D call. CDR3 length: 18 amino acids. Germline V CDR1 and CDR2: LNHDA, SQIVND (reference sequence). The V and J ends lost 7 bases and 0 bases respectively, with 22 bases between them. CDR3 nucleotide sequence: TGTGCCAGTAATCTAGGAAACACAAACTATTATAGCAATCAGCCCCAGCATTTT. Protein product: CASNLGNTNYYSNQPQHF.

V usage is TRBV15 and J usage is TRBJ2-7; 7 bases are a match to TRBD1. Losses at the gene ends were 3 bases for V and 0 bases for J; bases not matched to a gene: 8. CDR1 is LNHNV and CDR2 is YYDKDF in the germline V gene (reference sequence). CDR3 length equals 16 residues. The CDR3 DNA follows: TGTGCCACCAGCAGGAGACAGGGCCTCTCCTCCTACGAGCAGTACTTC. Translating it yields CATSRRQGLSSYEQYF.